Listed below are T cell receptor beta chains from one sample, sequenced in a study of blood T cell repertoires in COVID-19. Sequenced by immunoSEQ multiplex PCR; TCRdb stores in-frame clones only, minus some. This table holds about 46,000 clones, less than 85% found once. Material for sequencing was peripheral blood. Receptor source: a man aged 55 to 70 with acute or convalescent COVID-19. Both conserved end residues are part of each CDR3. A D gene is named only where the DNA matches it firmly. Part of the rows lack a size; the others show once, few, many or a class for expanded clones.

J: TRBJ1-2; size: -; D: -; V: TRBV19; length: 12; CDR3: CASSPTNYGYTF; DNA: TGTGCCAGTAGTCCCACTAACTATGGCTACACCTTC
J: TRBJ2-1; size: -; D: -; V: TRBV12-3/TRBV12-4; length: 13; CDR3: CASSLGRGTEQFF; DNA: TGTGCCAGCAGTTTAGGAAGGGGTACTGAGCAGTTCTTC
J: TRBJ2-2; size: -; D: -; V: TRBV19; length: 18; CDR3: CASSIDLSRIDFTGELFF; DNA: TGTGCCAGTAGTATAGATCTATCCCGCATAGACTTCACCGGGGAGCTGTTTTTT
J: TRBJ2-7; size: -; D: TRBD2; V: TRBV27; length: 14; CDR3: CASSLGGAAYEQYF; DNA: TGTGCCAGCAGTTTGGGAGGGGCCGCCTACGAGCAGTACTTC
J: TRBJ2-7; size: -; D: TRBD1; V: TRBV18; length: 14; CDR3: CASSVGQIRNEQYF; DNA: TGTGCCAGCTCCGTGGGACAGATCCGCAACGAGCAGTACTTC
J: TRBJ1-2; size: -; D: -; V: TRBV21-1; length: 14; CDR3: CASSLGQPDYGYTF; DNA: TGTGCCAGCAGCTTAGGACAGCCCGACTATGGCTACACCTTC
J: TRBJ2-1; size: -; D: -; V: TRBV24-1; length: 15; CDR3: CATSDLSGEYNEQFF; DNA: TGTGCCACCAGTGATTTGTCGGGAGAATACAATGAGCAGTTCTTC
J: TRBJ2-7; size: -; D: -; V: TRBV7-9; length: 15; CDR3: CASSLADSPTYEQYF; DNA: TGTGCCAGCAGCTTAGCGGACTCCCCCACGTACGAGCAGTACTTC
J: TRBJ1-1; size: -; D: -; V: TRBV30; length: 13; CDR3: CAWSVQPNTEAFF; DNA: TGTGCCTGGAGTGTACAGCCGAACACTGAAGCTTTCTTT
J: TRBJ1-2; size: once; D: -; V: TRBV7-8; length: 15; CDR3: CASSSPPPAGNGYTF; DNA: TGTGCCAGCAGCTCCCCCCCGCCCGCGGGAAATGGCTACACCTTC
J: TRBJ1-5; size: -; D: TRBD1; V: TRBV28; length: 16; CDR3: CASSGTGGRGNQPQHF; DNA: TGTGCCAGCAGTGGAACAGGGGGCAGGGGAAATCAGCCCCAGCATTTT